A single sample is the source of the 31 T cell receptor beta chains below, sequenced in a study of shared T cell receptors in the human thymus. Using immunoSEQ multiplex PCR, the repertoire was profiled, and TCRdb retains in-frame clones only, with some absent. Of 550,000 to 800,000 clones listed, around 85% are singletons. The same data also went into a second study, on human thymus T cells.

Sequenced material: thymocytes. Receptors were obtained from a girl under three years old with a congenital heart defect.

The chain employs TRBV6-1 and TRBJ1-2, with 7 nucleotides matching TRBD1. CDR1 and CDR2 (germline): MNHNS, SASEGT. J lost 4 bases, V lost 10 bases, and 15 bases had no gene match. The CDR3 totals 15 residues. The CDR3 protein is CATGVRGALVYGYTF. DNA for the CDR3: TGTGCCACGGGAGTCAGGGGGGCCTTGGTCTATGGCTACACCTTC.

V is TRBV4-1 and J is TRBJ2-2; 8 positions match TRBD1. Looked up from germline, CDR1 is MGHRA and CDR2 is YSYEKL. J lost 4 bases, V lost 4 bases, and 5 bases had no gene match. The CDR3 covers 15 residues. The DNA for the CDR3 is TGCGCCAGCAGCCGATCGGGACAGGCCACCGGGGAGCTGTTTTTT. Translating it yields CASSRSGQATGELFF.

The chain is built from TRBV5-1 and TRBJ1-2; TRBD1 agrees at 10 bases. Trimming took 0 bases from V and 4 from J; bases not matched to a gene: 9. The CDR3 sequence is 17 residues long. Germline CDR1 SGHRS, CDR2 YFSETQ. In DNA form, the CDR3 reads TGCGCCAGCAGCTTGGTTCCCGGGACAGGGGTATCCTATGGCTACACCTTC. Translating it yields CASSLVPGTGVSYGYTF. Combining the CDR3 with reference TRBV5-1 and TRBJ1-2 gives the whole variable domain KAGVTQTPRYLIKTRGQQVTLSCSPISGHRSVSWYQQTPGQGLQFLFEYFSETQRNKGNFPGRFSGRQFSNSRSEMNVSTLELGDSALYLCASSLVPGTGVSYGYTFGSGTRLTVV.

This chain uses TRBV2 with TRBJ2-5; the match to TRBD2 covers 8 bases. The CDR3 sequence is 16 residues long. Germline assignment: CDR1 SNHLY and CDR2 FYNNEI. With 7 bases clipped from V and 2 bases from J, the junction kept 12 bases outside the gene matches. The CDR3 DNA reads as TGTGCCAGCACCCAAGGGATACTAGCGGATCAAGAGACCCAGTACTTC. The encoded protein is CASTQGILADQETQYF.

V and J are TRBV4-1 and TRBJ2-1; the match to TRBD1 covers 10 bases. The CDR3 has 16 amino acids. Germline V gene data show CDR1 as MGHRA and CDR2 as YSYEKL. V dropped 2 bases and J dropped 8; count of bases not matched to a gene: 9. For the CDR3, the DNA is TGCGCCAGCAGCCAACCCCGGACAGGGGGTGGGGATGAGCAGTTCTTC. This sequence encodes CASSQPRTGGGDEQFF.

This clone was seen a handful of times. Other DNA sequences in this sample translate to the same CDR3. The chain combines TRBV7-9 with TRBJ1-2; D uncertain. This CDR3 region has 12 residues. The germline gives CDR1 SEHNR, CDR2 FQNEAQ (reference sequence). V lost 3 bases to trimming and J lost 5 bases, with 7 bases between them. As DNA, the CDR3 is TGTGCCAGCAGCTTGGGGAGGTATGGCTACACCTTC. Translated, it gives CASSLGRYGYTF.

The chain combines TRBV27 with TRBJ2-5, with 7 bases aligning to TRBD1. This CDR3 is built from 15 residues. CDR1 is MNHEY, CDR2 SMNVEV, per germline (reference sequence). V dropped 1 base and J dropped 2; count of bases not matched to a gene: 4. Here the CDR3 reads CASSLYRDRQETQYF. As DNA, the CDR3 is TGTGCCAGCAGTTTATACCGGGACAGACAAGAGACCCAGTACTTC.

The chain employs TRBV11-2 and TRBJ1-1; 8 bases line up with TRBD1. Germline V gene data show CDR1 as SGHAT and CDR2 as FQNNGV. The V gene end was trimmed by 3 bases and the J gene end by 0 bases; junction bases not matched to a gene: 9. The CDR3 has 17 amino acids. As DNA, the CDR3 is TGTGCCAGCAGCTTCTACTCGACAGGGGCCTTGAACACTGAAGCTTTCTTT. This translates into CASSFYSTGALNTEAFF.

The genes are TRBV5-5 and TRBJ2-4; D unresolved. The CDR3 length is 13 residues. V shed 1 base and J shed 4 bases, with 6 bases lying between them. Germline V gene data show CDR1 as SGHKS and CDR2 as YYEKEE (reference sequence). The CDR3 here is CASSLRTKNIQYF. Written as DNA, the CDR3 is TGTGCCAGCAGCTTGCGCACTAAAAACATTCAGTACTTC.

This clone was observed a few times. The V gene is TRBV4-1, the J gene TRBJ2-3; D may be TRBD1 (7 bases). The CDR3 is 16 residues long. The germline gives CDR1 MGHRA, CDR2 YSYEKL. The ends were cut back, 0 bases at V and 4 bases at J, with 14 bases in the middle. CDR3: CASSQDARGRSDTQYF. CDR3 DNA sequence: TGCGCCAGCAGCCAAGATGCCAGGGGGAGGTCAGATACGCAGTATTTT.

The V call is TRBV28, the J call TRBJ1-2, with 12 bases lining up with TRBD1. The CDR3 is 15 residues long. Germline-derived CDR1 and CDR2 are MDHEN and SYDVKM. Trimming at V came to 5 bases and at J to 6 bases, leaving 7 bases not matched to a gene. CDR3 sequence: CASSHRDRGHNGYTF. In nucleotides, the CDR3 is TGTGCCAGCAGTCACCGGGACAGGGGGCACAATGGCTACACCTTC.

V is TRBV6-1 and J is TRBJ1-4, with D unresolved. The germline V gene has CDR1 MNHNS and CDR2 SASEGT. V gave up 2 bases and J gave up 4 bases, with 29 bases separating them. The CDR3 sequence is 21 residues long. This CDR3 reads CASSEIVPGPVSSEGNEKLFF. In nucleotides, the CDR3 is TGTGCCAGCAGTGAAATCGTCCCGGGTCCCGTGTCCTCAGAGGGTAATGAAAAACTGTTTTTT.

CDR3 residues: CASHRTGGGYEQYF. For the CDR3, the DNA is TGTGCCAGCCACCGGACAGGGGGCGGCTACGAGCAGTACTTC. The rearrangement uses TRBV27 and TRBJ2-7; 11 bases agree with TRBD1. J gave up 3 bases and V 8 bases, and 6 bases lay outside the gene matches. The CDR3 spans 14 residues. Germline V gene sequence: CDR1 MNHEY, CDR2 SMNVEV (reference sequence).

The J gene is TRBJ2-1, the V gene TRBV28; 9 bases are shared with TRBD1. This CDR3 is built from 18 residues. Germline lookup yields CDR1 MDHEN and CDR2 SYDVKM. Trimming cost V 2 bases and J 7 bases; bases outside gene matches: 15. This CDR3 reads CASSLLTGEGQGVNEQFF. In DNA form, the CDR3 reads TGTGCCAGCAGTTTACTCACAGGGGAGGGACAGGGTGTAAATGAGCAGTTCTTC.

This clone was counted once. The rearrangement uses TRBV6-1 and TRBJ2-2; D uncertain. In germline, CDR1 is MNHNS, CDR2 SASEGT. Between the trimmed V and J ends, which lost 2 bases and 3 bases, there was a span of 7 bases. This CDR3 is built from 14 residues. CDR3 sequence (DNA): TGTGCCAGCAGTGAATGGCAGTACACCGGGGAGCTGTTTTTT. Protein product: CASSEWQYTGELFF.

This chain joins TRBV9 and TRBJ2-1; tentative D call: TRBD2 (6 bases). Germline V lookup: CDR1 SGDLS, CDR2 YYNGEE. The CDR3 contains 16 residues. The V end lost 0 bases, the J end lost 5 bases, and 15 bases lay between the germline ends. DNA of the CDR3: TGTGCCAGCAGCGTAGGATCCGGGGGTGAACACAATGAGCAGTTCTTC. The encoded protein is CASSVGSGGEHNEQFF.

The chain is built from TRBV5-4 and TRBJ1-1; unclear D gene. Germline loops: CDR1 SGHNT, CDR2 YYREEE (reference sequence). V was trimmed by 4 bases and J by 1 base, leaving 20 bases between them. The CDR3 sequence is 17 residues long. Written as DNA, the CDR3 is TGTGCCAGCAGCCGATTACCGCGGGCTCACAAGAACACTGAAGCTTTCTTT. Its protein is CASSRLPRAHKNTEAFF.

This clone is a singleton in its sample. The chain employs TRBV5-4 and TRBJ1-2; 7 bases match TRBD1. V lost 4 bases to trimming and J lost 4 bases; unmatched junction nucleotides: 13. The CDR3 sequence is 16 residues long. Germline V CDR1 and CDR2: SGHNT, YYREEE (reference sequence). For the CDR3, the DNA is TGTGCCAGCAGCCCTAGACAGGGCCCCTCCTGCTATGGCTACACCTTC. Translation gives CASSPRQGPSCYGYTF.

The CDR3: CASKDTLSSGNTIYF. The CDR3 DNA reads as TGTGCCAGCAAGGACACGCTAAGCTCTGGAAACACCATATATTTT. The chain joins TRBV7-9 to TRBJ1-3, with D possibly TRBD1 on 5 matching bases. Germline CDR1 and CDR2: SEHNR and FQNEAQ (reference sequence). The V gene lost 7 bases and the J gene lost 0 bases, with 13 bases spanning the gap. This CDR3 comprises 15 residues.

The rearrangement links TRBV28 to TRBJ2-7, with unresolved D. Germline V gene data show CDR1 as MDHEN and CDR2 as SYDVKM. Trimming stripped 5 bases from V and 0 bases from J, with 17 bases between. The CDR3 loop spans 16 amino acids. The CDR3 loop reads CASSTQATVSSYEQYF. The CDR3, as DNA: TGTGCCAGCAGTACTCAGGCGACGGTAAGCTCCTACGAGCAGTACTTC.

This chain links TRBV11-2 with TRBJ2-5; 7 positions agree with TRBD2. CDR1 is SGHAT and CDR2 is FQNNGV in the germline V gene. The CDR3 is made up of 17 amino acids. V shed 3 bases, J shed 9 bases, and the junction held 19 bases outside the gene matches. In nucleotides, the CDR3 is TGTGCCAGCAGCTTCCTGGCTGTGGGAGCGGGGCACACTGCCCAGTACTTC. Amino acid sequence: CASSFLAVGAGHTAQYF.

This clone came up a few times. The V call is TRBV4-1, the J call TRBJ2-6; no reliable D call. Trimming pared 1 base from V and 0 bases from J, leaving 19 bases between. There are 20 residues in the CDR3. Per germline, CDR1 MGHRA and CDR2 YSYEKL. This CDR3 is CASSQARSLGVSSGANVLTF. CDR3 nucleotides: TGCGCCAGCAGCCAAGCCAGGTCCTTAGGCGTGAGCTCTGGGGCCAACGTCCTGACTTTC.

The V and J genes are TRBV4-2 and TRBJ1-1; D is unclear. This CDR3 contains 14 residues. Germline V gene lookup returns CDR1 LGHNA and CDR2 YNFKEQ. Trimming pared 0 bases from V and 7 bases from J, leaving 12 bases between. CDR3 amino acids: CASSQEGGFGEAFF. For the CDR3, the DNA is TGTGCCAGCAGCCAAGAAGGAGGGTTTGGTGAAGCTTTCTTT.

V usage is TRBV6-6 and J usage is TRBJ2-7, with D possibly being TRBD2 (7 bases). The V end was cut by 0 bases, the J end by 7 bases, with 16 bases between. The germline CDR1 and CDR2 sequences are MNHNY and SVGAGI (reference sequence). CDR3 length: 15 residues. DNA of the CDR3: TGTGCCAGCAGTTACTCGGGGAGGGGGGACGTAGAGCAGTACTTC. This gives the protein CASSYSGRGDVEQYF.

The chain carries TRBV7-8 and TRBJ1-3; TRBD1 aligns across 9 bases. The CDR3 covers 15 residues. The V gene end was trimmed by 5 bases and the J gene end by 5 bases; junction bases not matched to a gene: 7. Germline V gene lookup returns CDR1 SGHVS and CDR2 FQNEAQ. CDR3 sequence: CASSLYTGGRNTIYF. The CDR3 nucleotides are TGTGCCAGCAGCCTCTATACAGGGGGCAGAAACACCATATATTTT.

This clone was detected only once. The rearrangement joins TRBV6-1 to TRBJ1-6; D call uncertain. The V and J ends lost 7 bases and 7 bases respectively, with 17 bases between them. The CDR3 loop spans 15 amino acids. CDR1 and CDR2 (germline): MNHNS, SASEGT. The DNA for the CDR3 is TGTGCCAGCACCGAAAGAGGAAGGTTGAATTCACCCCTCCACTTT. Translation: CASTERGRLNSPLHF.

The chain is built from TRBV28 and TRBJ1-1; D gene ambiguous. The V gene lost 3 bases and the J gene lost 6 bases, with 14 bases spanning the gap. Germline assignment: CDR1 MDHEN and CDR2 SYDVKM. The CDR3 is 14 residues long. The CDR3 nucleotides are TGTGCCAGCAGTTTCCGGGGTCTCCCGCCTGAAGCTTTCTTT. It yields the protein CASSFRGLPPEAFF.

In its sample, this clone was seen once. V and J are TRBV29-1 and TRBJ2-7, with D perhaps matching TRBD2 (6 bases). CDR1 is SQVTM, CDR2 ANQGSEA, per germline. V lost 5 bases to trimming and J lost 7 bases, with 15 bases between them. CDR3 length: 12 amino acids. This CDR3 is CSVSGTHSEQYF. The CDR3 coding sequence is TGCAGCGTTTCCGGGACTCACTCGGAGCAGTACTTC.

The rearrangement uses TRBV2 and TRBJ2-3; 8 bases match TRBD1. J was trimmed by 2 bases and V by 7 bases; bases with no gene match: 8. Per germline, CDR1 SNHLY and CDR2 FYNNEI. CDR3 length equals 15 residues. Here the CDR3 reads CASTTGANPTDTQYF. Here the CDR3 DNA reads TGTGCCAGCACGACAGGGGCAAATCCCACAGATACGCAGTATTTT.

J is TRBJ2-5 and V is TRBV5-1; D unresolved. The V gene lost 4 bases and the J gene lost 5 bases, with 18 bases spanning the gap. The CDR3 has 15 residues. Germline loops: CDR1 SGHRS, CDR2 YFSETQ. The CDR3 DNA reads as TGCGCCAGCAGCCCCTTACCGCGGTCCGGCGAGACCCAGTACTTC. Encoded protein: CASSPLPRSGETQYF.

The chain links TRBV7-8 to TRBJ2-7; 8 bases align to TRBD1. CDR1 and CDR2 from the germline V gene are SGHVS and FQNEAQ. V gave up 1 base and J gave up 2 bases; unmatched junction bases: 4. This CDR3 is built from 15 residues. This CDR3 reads CASSLGRGPPYEQYF. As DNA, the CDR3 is TGTGCCAGCAGCTTAGGCAGGGGGCCTCCCTACGAGCAGTACTTC.